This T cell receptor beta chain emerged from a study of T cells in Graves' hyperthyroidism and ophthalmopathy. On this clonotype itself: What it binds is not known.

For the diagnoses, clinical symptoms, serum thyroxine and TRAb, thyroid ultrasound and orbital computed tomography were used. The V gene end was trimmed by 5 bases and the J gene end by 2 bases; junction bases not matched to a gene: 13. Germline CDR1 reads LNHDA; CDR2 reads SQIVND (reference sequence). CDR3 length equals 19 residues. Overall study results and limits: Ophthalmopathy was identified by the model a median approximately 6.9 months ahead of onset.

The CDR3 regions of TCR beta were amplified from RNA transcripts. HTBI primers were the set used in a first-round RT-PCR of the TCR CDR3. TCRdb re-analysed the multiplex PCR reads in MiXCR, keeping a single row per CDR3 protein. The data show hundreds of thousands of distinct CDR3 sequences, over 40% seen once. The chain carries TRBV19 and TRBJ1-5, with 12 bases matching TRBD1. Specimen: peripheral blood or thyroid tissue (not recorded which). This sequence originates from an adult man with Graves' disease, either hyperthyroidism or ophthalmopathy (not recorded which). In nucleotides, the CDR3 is TGTGCCAGTAGTTTCAGCCCGGGACAGGGGGCTTCGGGCAATCAGCCCCAGCATTTT. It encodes CASSFSPGQGASGNQPQHF.